Shown below are 24 T cell receptor beta chains from a single sample sequenced in a study of blood T cell repertoires in COVID-19. The method was immunoSEQ multiplex PCR; TCRdb's version includes in-frame clones alone and lacks a portion of them. The sample holds 97,000 or so clones, almost 85% seen once. The sample comprised peripheral blood. The receptors come from a man in his forties or fifties with active or convalescent COVID-19.

This clone was detected only a few times. The chain combines TRBV11-2 with TRBJ2-7; tentatively, D is TRBD1 (6 bases). Germline lookup yields CDR1 SGHAT and CDR2 FQNNGV. Trimming stripped 1 base from V and 2 bases from J, with 9 bases between. This CDR3 contains 14 residues. The CDR3 sequence is CASSLGQGPYEQYF. The CDR3 bases are TGTGCCAGCAGCTTAGGTCAGGGGCCCTACGAGCAGTACTTC. The full variable domain, completed using reference TRBV11-2 and TRBJ2-7, is EAGVAQSPRYKIIEKRQSVAFWCNPISGHATLYWYQQILGQGPKLLIQFQNNGVVDDSQLPKDRFSAERLKGVDSTLKIQPAKLEDSAVYLCASSLGQGPYEQYFGPGTRLTVT.

This chain joins TRBV7-9 and TRBJ2-3, with TRBD1 matching 7 bases. CDR3 length equals 17 residues. Germline V lookup: CDR1 SEHNR, CDR2 FQNEAQ (reference sequence). With V trimmed by 0 bases and J by 4 bases, 10 bases remained unmatched. CDR3 in amino acids: CASSLADRVVLADTQYF. DNA for the CDR3: TGTGCCAGCAGCTTAGCCGACAGGGTAGTTCTCGCAGATACGCAGTATTTT.

This clone was recorded only once. The chain joins TRBV5-1 to TRBJ1-4; TRBD1 matches 7 bases. With 3 bases clipped from V and 4 bases from J, the junction kept 3 bases outside the gene matches. Germline loops: CDR1 SGHRS, CDR2 YFSETQ. The CDR3 length is 14 residues. The CDR3 sequence is CASSYGTDNEKLFF. Here the CDR3 DNA reads TGCGCCAGCAGCTACGGGACAGATAATGAAAAACTGTTTTTT.

The chain is built from TRBV6-2 or TRBV6-3 and TRBJ2-1, with 9 bases that match TRBD2. Germline V gives CDR1 MNHEY, CDR2 SVGEGT. The CDR3 is 15 amino acids. Trimming took 2 bases from V and 7 from J; bases not matched to a gene: 6. CDR3 nucleotides: TGTGCCAGCAGTTACGTTGGGACTAGCCTGAATGAGCAGTTCTTC. As protein: CASSYVGTSLNEQFF.

The chain recombines TRBV7-9 with TRBJ2-7; D is undetermined. Germline CDR1 reads SEHNR; CDR2 reads FQNEAQ (reference sequence). The CDR3 has 15 amino acids. Trimming stripped 0 bases from V and 3 bases from J, with 12 bases between. CDR3 sequence (DNA): TGTGCCAGCAGCTTAGCGGCCTCCTCATTCTACGAGCAGTACTTC. This gives the protein CASSLAASSFYEQYF.

This sequence joins TRBV19 and TRBJ1-1, with D unclear. Trimming cost V 1 base and J 4 bases, with 10 bases left between them. The CDR3 spans 14 residues. Germline CDR1 is LNHDA and CDR2 is SQIVND (reference sequence). The CDR3 is CASSIALSVTEAFF. The CDR3, as DNA: TGTGCCAGTAGTATAGCCCTGTCCGTCACTGAAGCTTTCTTT.

As DNA, the CDR3 is TGTGCCAGCAGGAGGGACAGGGAGGGGTATGGCTACACCTTC. Translating gives CASRRDREGYGYTF. The chain is built from TRBV2 and TRBJ1-2, with TRBD1 matching 9 bases. V dropped 6 bases and J dropped 5; count of bases not matched to a gene: 7. Germline CDR1 and CDR2: SNHLY and FYNNEI. This CDR3 contains 14 residues.

Points on this clone: The sample carries other DNA sequences with the same CDR3. This sequence joins TRBV9 and TRBJ2-5; TRBD1 is a possible D gene (5 bases). This CDR3 region has 13 residues. Germline loops: CDR1 SGDLS, CDR2 YYNGEE. The V and J ends lost 0 bases and 5 bases respectively, with 8 bases between them. The chain's CDR3 is CASSVGGSETQYF. In DNA form, the CDR3 reads TGTGCCAGCAGCGTAGGGGGCTCGGAGACCCAGTACTTC.

The rearrangement uses TRBV7-2 and TRBJ2-7; D is unclear. CDR1 and CDR2 (germline): SGHTA, FQGNSA. This CDR3 has 11 residues. V was trimmed by 5 bases and J by 2 bases, leaving 4 bases between them. CDR3 region: CASSPAYEQYF. Written as DNA, the CDR3 is TGTGCCAGCAGCCCAGCCTACGAGCAGTACTTC.

A note on this clone: This specimen includes other DNA sequences encoding the same CDR3. Here the CDR3 reads CASSPGTGGSQPQHF. The CDR3, as DNA: TGCGCCAGCAGCCCGGGGACAGGGGGCAGTCAGCCCCAGCATTTT. The chain has TRBV5-1 and TRBJ1-5, with 12 bases aligning to TRBD1. The junction had 5 bases not matched to a gene; V was cut back by 4 bases and J by 6 bases. Per the germline V gene, CDR1 is SGHRS and CDR2 is YFSETQ. The CDR3 totals 15 residues.

This chain joins TRBV2 and TRBJ1-5, with a tentative D call TRBD1 (5 bases). Germline CDR1 reads SNHLY; CDR2 reads FYNNEI. Trimming cost V 7 bases and J 0 bases, with 10 bases left between them. The CDR3 spans 14 residues. This CDR3 is CASMEGSSNQPQHF. The CDR3 coding sequence is TGTGCCAGCATGGAGGGGTCTAGCAATCAGCCCCAGCATTTT. Looking up the rest from reference TRBV2 and TRBJ1-5 gives the full variable domain: EPEVTQTPSHQVTQMGQEVILRCVPISNHLYFYWYRQILGQKVEFLVSFYNNEISEKSEIFDDQFSVERPDGSNFTLKIRSTKLEDSAMYFCASMEGSSNQPQHFGDGTRLSIL.

V and J are TRBV30 and TRBJ1-2; maybe TRBD1 (6 bases). The CDR3 covers 15 residues. Germline lookup yields CDR1 GTSNPN and CDR2 SVGIG (reference sequence). V gave up 2 bases and J gave up 3 bases, with 16 bases separating them. The DNA for the CDR3 is TGTGCCTGGAGTATTTCGAGAGGGGGGGACTATGGCTACACCTTC. This translates into CAWSISRGGDYGYTF.

This chain links TRBV30 with TRBJ2-3, with unresolved D. Trimming shortened V by 5 bases and J by 0 bases, and 12 bases separated the two germline ends. The germline V gene has CDR1 GTSNPN and CDR2 SVGIG (reference sequence). This CDR3 spans 14 amino acids. The CDR3 bases are TGTGCCTGGGGGCCGGTGTCTAGCACAGATACGCAGTATTTT. It encodes CAWGPVSSTDTQYF.

This rearrangement joins TRBV27 to TRBJ1-1; the match to TRBD1 covers 8 bases. Per germline, CDR1 MNHEY and CDR2 SMNVEV (reference sequence). Losses at the gene ends were 6 bases for V and 8 bases for J; bases not matched to a gene: 11. This CDR3 region has 14 residues. The CDR3, as DNA: TGTGCCAGCAGCCTGACCCAACAGGGGGACGAAGCTTTCTTT. Its protein is CASSLTQQGDEAFF.

The V and J genes are TRBV4-3 and TRBJ2-1; 11 bases are a match to TRBD1. With 5 bases clipped from V and 6 bases from J, the junction kept 9 bases outside the gene matches. The CDR3 spans 16 residues. Germline CDR1 is LGHNA and CDR2 is YSLEER. This chain's CDR3 is CASSESGQGGVNEQFF. DNA of the CDR3: TGCGCCAGCAGCGAATCGGGACAGGGGGGAGTCAATGAGCAGTTCTTC.

The chain carries TRBV12-3 or TRBV12-4 and TRBJ1-1; D gene unclear. There are 11 residues in the CDR3. Trimming left V 11 bases short and J 7 bases short, with 14 bases between. CDR3 residues: CAGGSGREAFF. DNA of the CDR3: TGTGCCGGAGGTTCGGGCCGTGAAGCTTTCTTT.

Only one count was recorded for this clone. The V gene is TRBV29-1, the J gene TRBJ1-2, with D possibly TRBD1 on 6 matching bases. Germline CDR1 is SQVTM and CDR2 is ANQGSEA. The V end lost 6 bases, the J end lost 6 bases, and 17 bases lay between the germline ends. The CDR3 loop spans 13 amino acids. CDR3 nucleotides: TGCAGCGTGGGGGGCGGGGGGCCCCATGGCTACACCTTC. It codes for CSVGGGGPHGYTF. The variable domain in full, with the rest retrieved from reference TRBV29-1 and TRBJ1-2, is SAVISQKPSRDICQRGTSLTIQCQVDSQVTMMFWYRQQPGQSLTLIATANQGSEATYESGFVIDKFPISRPNLTFSTLTVSNMSPEDSSIYLCSVGGGGPHGYTFGSGTRLTVV.

The sample holds one count of this clone. This sequence joins TRBV19 and TRBJ1-3; TRBD1 matches 10 bases. CDR1 and CDR2 from the germline V gene are LNHDA and SQIVND (reference sequence). V shed 5 bases and J 4 bases; nucleotides not matched to a gene: 5. The CDR3 totals 15 residues. This CDR3 reads CASSRGTGVGNTIYF. In nucleotides, the CDR3 is TGTGCCAGTAGTCGTGGGACAGGGGTCGGAAACACCATATATTTT. The full variable domain, completed using reference TRBV19 and TRBJ1-3, is DGGITQSPKYLFRKEGQNVTLSCEQNLNHDAMYWYRQDPGQGLRLIYYSQIVNDFQKGDIAEGYSVSREKKESFPLTVTSAQKNPTAFYLCASSRGTGVGNTIYFGEGSWLTVV.

This rearrangement joins TRBV7-2 to TRBJ2-7; perhaps TRBD2 as D (6 bases). Germline CDR1 SGHTA, CDR2 FQGNSA. The CDR3 length is 14 residues. The V and J ends lost 5 bases and 7 bases respectively, with 18 bases between them. CDR3 coding DNA: TGTGCCAGCAGCGCTCCGGAAGGAGGGGAAGAGCAGTACTTC. Amino acid sequence: CASSAPEGGEEQYF. The whole variable domain, filled in from reference TRBV7-2 and TRBJ2-7, reads GAGVSQSPSNKVTEKGKDVELRCDPISGHTALYWYRQSLGQGLEFLIYFQGNSAPDKSGLPSDRFSAERTGGSVSTLTIQRTQQEDSAVYLCASSAPEGGEEQYFGPGTRLTVT.

V is TRBV13 and J is TRBJ2-2, with a weak D call TRBD1 (5 bases). CDR1 is PRHDT and CDR2 is FYEKMQ in the germline V gene (reference sequence). Trimming stripped 2 bases from V and 8 bases from J, with 9 bases between. This CDR3 spans 13 amino acids. The CDR3 sequence is CASSLQGIGELFF. The CDR3 DNA reads as TGTGCCAGCAGCTTACAGGGAATAGGGGAGCTGTTTTTT.

This chain connects TRBV2 to TRBJ1-5; no definite D call. This CDR3 has 14 amino acids. Trimming pared 5 bases from V and 0 bases from J, leaving 8 bases between. Germline loops: CDR1 SNHLY, CDR2 FYNNEI. The CDR3 is CASSQDYSNQPQHF. DNA of the CDR3: TGTGCCAGCAGTCAGGATTATAGCAATCAGCCCCAGCATTTT.

This rearrangement joins TRBV25-1 to TRBJ1-2; 8 bases fit TRBD1. Germline values: CDR1 MGHDK, CDR2 SYGVNS. Germline trimming cut 7 bases from V and 6 bases from J; bases unmatched to any gene: 10. The CDR3 runs 14 residues. CDR3 nucleotide sequence: TGTGCCAGCACCGGACAGGGAGGGAATGATGGCTACACCTTC. It encodes CASTGQGGNDGYTF.

The CDR3 reads CASSPGREGATEAFF. CDR3 sequence (DNA): TGTGCCAGCTCACCAGGCAGGGAAGGTGCCACTGAAGCTTTCTTT. The chain is built from TRBV18 and TRBJ1-1; D might be TRBD1 (5 bases). The V gene lost 2 bases and the J gene lost 4 bases, with 14 bases spanning the gap. CDR3 size: 15 residues. Germline loops: CDR1 KGHSH, CDR2 LQKENI.

This rearrangement joins TRBV5-6 to TRBJ2-5; 10 bases are a match to TRBD1. J lost 4 bases, V lost 0 bases, and 6 bases had no gene match. Germline V lookup: CDR1 SGHDT, CDR2 YYEEEE. This CDR3 is built from 16 residues. The CDR3 loop reads CASSLDGTGVGETQYF. The CDR3 DNA sequence: TGTGCCAGCAGCTTGGACGGGACAGGGGTAGGAGAGACCCAGTACTTC.